These 18 T cell receptor beta chains originate from one sample sequenced in a study of blood T cell repertoires in COVID-19. Here immunoSEQ multiplex PCR was the method, and the copy in TCRdb shows in-frame clones only, minus some. The sample has 200,000 to 250,000 clones; more than 70% are singletons. The sample was peripheral blood. Every receptor here comes from a woman aged 55-70 years with acute or convalescent COVID-19.

This clone was observed once. In the same sample, other DNA sequences code for this CDR3. The chain couples TRBV28 to TRBJ1-2; possible D gene TRBD1, 6 bases. V shed 6 bases and J shed 6 bases, with 8 bases lying between them. Germline CDR1 MDHEN, CDR2 SYDVKM. The length of the CDR3 is 11 residues. The CDR3 DNA follows: TGTGCCAGCAGAGAGGGGGATGGCTACACCTTC. Protein product: CASREGDGYTF.

J is TRBJ1-5 and V is TRBV19, with a weak D call TRBD1 (6 bases). Germline V gene data show CDR1 as LNHDA and CDR2 as SQIVND (reference sequence). The CDR3 length is 19 residues. V dropped 5 bases and J dropped 5 bases, with 28 bases sitting between them. Here the CDR3 DNA reads TGTGCCAGTAGTCCGACTTTTCAGGGGACGATTGCGGTTCATCAGCCCCAGCATTTT. The encoded protein is CASSPTFQGTIAVHQPQHF. Full variable domain (outside the CDR3, taken from reference TRBV19 and TRBJ1-5): DGGITQSPKYLFRKEGQNVTLSCEQNLNHDAMYWYRQDPGQGLRLIYYSQIVNDFQKGDIAEGYSVSREKKESFPLTVTSAQKNPTAFYLCASSPTFQGTIAVHQPQHFGDGTRLSIL.

The V and J genes are TRBV7-3 and TRBJ2-5, with 8 bases aligning to TRBD2. After removal of 0 bases from V and 0 bases from J, the junction contained 0 bases not matched to a gene. Germline-derived CDR1 and CDR2 are SGHTA and FQGTGA. The CDR3 totals 15 residues. CDR3 in DNA: TGTGCCAGCAGCTTAACGCGGGGGGACCAAGAGACCCAGTACTTC. This encodes CASSLTRGDQETQYF.

The chain recombines TRBV10-3 with TRBJ1-2; no firm D call. Germline assignment: CDR1 ENHRY and CDR2 SYGVKD. CDR3 length: 14 residues. Trimming took 4 bases from V and 5 from J, leaving 14 bases between them. The CDR3 sequence: CAISAETVIYGYTF. CDR3 coding DNA: TGTGCCATCAGTGCTGAAACGGTAATTTATGGCTACACCTTC.

V and J are TRBV5-4 and TRBJ1-3; 7 bases match TRBD1. Germline V CDR1 and CDR2: SGHNT, YYREEE (reference sequence). Trimming removed 2 bases from V and 0 bases from J; junction bases left unmatched: 11. CDR3 length: 18 amino acids. The CDR3 loop reads CASSFETGRLFSGNTIYF. As DNA, the CDR3 is TGTGCCAGCAGCTTTGAGACAGGGAGGCTTTTCTCTGGAAACACCATATATTTT.

V usage is TRBV19 and J usage is TRBJ2-7, with D maybe TRBD1 (6 bases). CDR1 and CDR2 (germline): LNHDA, SQIVND (reference sequence). V lost 9 bases and J lost 7, with 28 bases in between. This CDR3 comprises 16 residues. CDR3 nucleotides: TGTGCCAGCAAACCGTCGACCGGGACACTAGGGGGTGAGCAGTACTTC. Its translation: CASKPSTGTLGGEQYF. Looking up the rest from reference TRBV19 and TRBJ2-7 gives the full variable domain: DGGITQSPKYLFRKEGQNVTLSCEQNLNHDAMYWYRQDPGQGLRLIYYSQIVNDFQKGDIAEGYSVSREKKESFPLTVTSAQKNPTAFYLCASKPSTGTLGGEQYFGPGTRLTVT.

V usage is TRBV7-9 and J usage is TRBJ1-6; D might be TRBD1 (5 bases). The CDR3 sequence is 17 residues long. CDR1 SEHNR and CDR2 FQNEAQ come from the germline V gene (reference sequence). Trimming shortened V by 5 bases and J by 0 bases, and 14 bases separated the two germline ends. The CDR3 here is CASSAGGLSSYNSPLHF. DNA for the CDR3: TGTGCCAGCAGCGCGGGGGGTCTCAGCTCCTATAATTCACCCCTCCACTTT.

This sequence joins TRBV7-2 and TRBJ2-1; 12 bases line up with TRBD2. The length of the CDR3 is 17 residues. The junction had 5 bases not matched to a gene; V was cut back by 5 bases and J by 0 bases. Germline V gene lookup returns CDR1 SGHTA and CDR2 FQGNSA. The CDR3 sequence is CASSGGLAGLSYNEQFF. CDR3 in DNA: TGTGCCAGCAGCGGGGGACTAGCGGGTCTCTCCTACAATGAGCAGTTCTTC.

This clone was counted once. The chain couples TRBV9 to TRBJ2-5, with a tentative D call TRBD1 (5 bases). The V end was cut by 4 bases, the J end by 10 bases, with 14 bases between. This CDR3 is built from 12 residues. From germline, CDR1 is SGDLS and CDR2 YYNGEE. CDR3 amino acids: CASSRVGQGQYF. In nucleotides, the CDR3 is TGTGCCAGCAGCCGAGTGGGGCAAGGCCAGTACTTC.

In its sample, this clone was seen once. The chain carries TRBV20-1 and TRBJ2-7, with 9 bases that match TRBD2. Germline trimming cut 3 bases from V and 0 bases from J; bases unmatched to any gene: 3. CDR1 is DFQATT and CDR2 is SNEGSKA in the germline V gene (reference sequence). CDR3 length: 14 amino acids. CDR3 nucleotide sequence: TGCAGTGCTAGTTGGCGGGAGGGCTCCTACGAGCAGTACTTC. It is translated as CSASWREGSYEQYF.

Worth noting for this clone: Sequence at one end of the junction differs from germline and may be a read error. This chain uses TRBV6-6 with TRBJ2-1, with 9 bases fitting TRBD2. In germline, CDR1 is MNHNY, CDR2 SVGAGI (reference sequence). The CDR3 is made up of 15 amino acids. CDR3: CASSYPGGGAGERVF. CDR3 DNA: TGTGCCAGCAGTTACCCCGGCGGGGGGGCGGGTGAGCGTGTCTTC.

This chain joins TRBV23-1 and TRBJ2-7; 8 bases fit TRBD1. TRBV23-1 is filed as an ORF, its function uncertain. Trimming took 0 bases from V and 3 from J; bases not matched to a gene: 7. The CDR3 length is 16 residues. In nucleotides, the CDR3 is TGCGCCAGCAGTCAATCGGGTCGACAGGGGATCTACGAGCAGTACTTC. This encodes CASSQSGRQGIYEQYF.

The CDR3 reads CASSLKSGGTNEKLFF. DNA for the CDR3: TGTGCCAGCAGCCTCAAGTCAGGGGGCACTAATGAAAAACTGTTTTTT. The gene calls are TRBV4-2 and TRBJ1-4, with TRBD1 identical over 8 bases. The ends lost 4 bases at V and 2 bases at J; junction bases unmatched: 6. Germline CDR1 LGHNA, CDR2 YNFKEQ. The length of the CDR3 is 16 residues.

This clone was detected only a few times. The chain couples TRBV25-1 to TRBJ1-4; no reliable D call. This CDR3 is 14 amino acids long. Trimming removed 3 bases from V and 8 bases from J, with 13 bases in between. Germline CDR1 MGHDK, CDR2 SYGVNS. DNA for the CDR3: TGTGCCAGCAGTGACCTCCGGGTTTCAGAAAAACTGTTTTTT. It translates to CASSDLRVSEKLFF. The whole variable domain, filled in from reference TRBV25-1 and TRBJ1-4, reads EADIYQTPRYLVIGTGKKITLECSQTMGHDKMYWYQQDPGMELHLIHYSYGVNSTEKGDLSSESTVSRIRTEHFPLTLESARPSHTSQYLCASSDLRVSEKLFFGSGTQLSVL.

This chain joins TRBV7-9 and TRBJ2-2; a possible D gene is TRBD1 (6 bases). V lost 2 bases and J lost 9, with 13 bases in between. CDR1 and CDR2 from the germline V gene are SEHNR and FQNEAQ (reference sequence). This CDR3 comprises 14 residues. In nucleotides, the CDR3 is TGTGCCAGCAGCTTACAACGGGACATGCGGGAGCTGTTTTTT. It encodes CASSLQRDMRELFF.

In regard to this clone: Distinct nucleotide sequences in the sample also encode this CDR3. The V gene is TRBV5-1, the J gene TRBJ1-1; TRBD1 might be the D (5 bases). This CDR3 has 14 residues. Germline assignment: CDR1 SGHRS and CDR2 YFSETQ. Deletions cut 0 bases from V and 3 bases from J, with 9 bases between. The CDR3 sequence is CASSLVGGDTEAFF. Written as DNA, the CDR3 is TGCGCCAGCAGCTTGGTGGGGGGAGACACTGAAGCTTTCTTT.

This sequence joins TRBV21-1 and TRBJ2-5; TRBD2 reflects the table's D call only, with no check against the DNA. TRBV21-1 is described as a pseudogene. The CDR3 length is 14 residues. Here the CDR3 DNA reads TGTGCCGGCCGCGGTGCGGGAGGTGGGGAGACCCAGTACTTC. Amino acids: CAGRGAGGGETQYF.

CDR3 sequence: CASTNDRADEKLFF. The CDR3 region has the DNA TGCGCCAGCACCAATGACAGGGCGGACGAAAAACTGTTTTTT. The chain joins TRBV5-1 to TRBJ1-4, with TRBD1 matching 7 bases. The V segment lost 6 bases and the J segment 8 bases; nucleotides outside the gene matches: 10. The germline V gene encodes CDR1 SGHRS and CDR2 YFSETQ. The CDR3 is 14 amino acids.